A selection of T cell receptor beta chains follows, all from one sample in a study of CD8 T cells in Susac syndrome. Using its own MiXCR run on the immunoSEQ multiplex PCR reads, TCRdb lists one record per CDR3 protein. Of over 130,000 distinct CDR3 sequences in the sample, just under 95% were seen once. The sample taken for sequencing was CD4+ T cells from PBMCs. These receptors were collected from a human donor with Susac syndrome. The CDR3 runs from the conserved cysteine through the conserved F or W. The order of the fields is CDR3 DNA, CDR3 protein, D gene, clone size, V gene, J gene. The D gene is left open where the match is weak. Size is omitted from some rows. Given values are once, few, many or a class for expanded clones.

TGTGCCAGTAGTATTGGCAGGACTTCTGGAAACACCATATATTTT,CASSIGRTSGNTIYF,NA,once,TRBV19,TRBJ1-3
TGCAGTGCTGCGGGGCCGACTACGGATACGCAGTATTTT,CSAAGPTTDTQYF,NA,NA,TRBV20-1,TRBJ2-3
TGTGCCAGCAGTACAAGACAGGGTGGAGAGACCCAGTACTTC,CASSTRQGGETQYF,TRBD1,NA,TRBV12-3/TRBV12-4,TRBJ2-5
TGTGCCATCAGTTTATTTGCCAGCGGGACGAACACTGAAGCTTTCTTT,CAISLFASGTNTEAFF,NA,NA,TRBV10-3,TRBJ1-1
TGTGCTAGTGGAGCCGCCGGGACAGTACTCTTGGGGCAGTACTTC,CASGAAGTVLLGQYF,TRBD1,NA,TRBV12-5,TRBJ2-7
TGCGCCAGCAGTCAATCATCCGGACTAAGTTCACAGTACTTC,CASSQSSGLSSQYF,NA,NA,TRBV23-1,TRBJ2-7
TGTGCCAGCAGTTTAACCCGACGGGGAGACAATGAGCAGTTCTTC,CASSLTRRGDNEQFF,NA,NA,TRBV12-3/TRBV12-4,TRBJ2-1
TGCAGTGCTAGTCTCAGAAACTATGGCTACACCTTC,CSASLRNYGYTF,NA,NA,TRBV20-1,TRBJ1-2
TGTGCCAGCAGCGCCAGGGGACCGCCCGGGGATACGCAGTATTTT,CASSARGPPGDTQYF,NA,NA,TRBV7-2,TRBJ2-3
TGCAGTGCTAGGAAAGAGACCCAGTACTTC,CSARKETQYF,NA,NA,TRBV20-1,TRBJ2-5
TGCGCCAGCAGCTTGGATAGGGGGGTGACAGATACGCAGTATTTT,CASSLDRGVTDTQYF,NA,NA,TRBV5-1,TRBJ2-3
TGCAGTGCTACAGTGACTAGCGGGGTTGGAGATACGCAGTATTTT,CSATVTSGVGDTQYF,TRBD2,NA,TRBV20-1,TRBJ2-3
TGTGCCAGCAGCCGGGGTAGAGACAATGAGCAGTTCTTC,CASSRGRDNEQFF,NA,NA,TRBV9,TRBJ2-1
TGTGCCAGCAGTCCCCGTCCACAGGCCGGCTCTGGAAACACCATATATTTT,CASSPRPQAGSGNTIYF,NA,NA,TRBV12-3/TRBV12-4,TRBJ1-3
TGTGCCAGCAGCTTAGGGCAGGGGTGGAATCAGCCCCAGCATTTT,CASSLGQGWNQPQHF,NA,NA,TRBV7-6,TRBJ1-5
TGCAGCGTTGACCCCCGGGGGGGGAGAACTGAAGCTTTCTTT,CSVDPRGGRTEAFF,NA,NA,TRBV29-1,TRBJ1-1
TGCAGTGCTAGTCCCGGGTCGGCCTACGAGCAGTACTTC,CSASPGSAYEQYF,NA,NA,TRBV20-1,TRBJ2-7
TGCAGTGTTAGCTCGGGACGGACAAACAATGAGCAGTTCTTC,CSVSSGRTNNEQFF,NA,NA,TRBV20-1,TRBJ2-1
TGTGCCAGCTCACCGTCCCAAGGGGCGGCGAACACTGAAGCTTTCTTT,CASSPSQGAANTEAFF,NA,NA,TRBV18,TRBJ1-1
TGTGCCAGCAGCTTAGTTTTCCAGGACACTGAAGCTTTCTTT,CASSLVFQDTEAFF,NA,NA,TRBV11-1,TRBJ1-1
TGTGCCAGCAGCTCTGGCAGGGGCTACGGCTACACCTTC,CASSSGRGYGYTF,NA,NA,TRBV7-9,TRBJ1-2
TGCAGCGTTGAAGATTTTTCGGCAGCTGGGGCCAACGTCCTGACTTTC,CSVEDFSAAGANVLTF,NA,NA,TRBV29-1,TRBJ2-6
TGTGCCAGCAGCCAAGAAGGGCGAGGGGGCTACACCTTC,CASSQEGRGGYTF,NA,NA,TRBV3-1,TRBJ1-2
TGCAGTGCTAGTTCGCATCGACTCCTCCACTTT,CSASSHRLLHF,NA,NA,TRBV20-1,TRBJ1-6
TGCGCCAGCAGCTTGGGAGAGACAGATACGCAGTATTTT,CASSLGETDTQYF,NA,NA,TRBV5-1,TRBJ2-3
TGTGCCACCAGCAGAGATCCCGCAGATACGCAGTATTTT,CATSRDPADTQYF,NA,once,TRBV15,TRBJ2-3
TGTGCCAGCAGCTTAGAATTTGGCGGGAGTCGAACAGATACGCAGTATTTT,CASSLEFGGSRTDTQYF,TRBD2,NA,TRBV7-9,TRBJ2-3
TGCAGCGTCCGACAAGAGACCCAGTACTTC,CSVRQETQYF,NA,NA,TRBV29-1,TRBJ2-5